This TCR beta chain was sequenced in a study of Ad26.COV2.S vaccination and SARS-CoV-2 variants. About the study: Once or twice, 56 days apart, Ad26.COV2.S was delivered intramuscularly.

This clone has only one observation. Its target is not known. Sequencing used immunoSEQ multiplex PCR; TCRdb keeps in-frame clones, though not all of them. In the table there are around 340,000 clones, 88% of which are singletons. The treatment here: roughly 18 received Ad26.COV2.S at low or high dose, single or two shots; about 5 received placebo; per-sample allocation not given. The samples date from day 63 after the first vaccine or placebo injection. This adult donor, from Boston, was 18-55 years old. Findings and caveats of the study: Recipients given vaccine exceeded placebo recipients in spike-specific TCR breadth.

This specimen was peripheral blood, taken in a trial of Ad26.COV2.S vaccine versus placebo. The receptor was derived from a person between 18 and 65 years old who received the Ad26.COV2.S COVID-19 vaccine or a placebo.

The CDR3 here is CAWSVSDGNEQFF. Here the CDR3 DNA reads TGTGCCTGGAGTGTCTCAGACGGCAATGAGCAGTTCTTC. The rearrangement links TRBV30 to TRBJ2-1; no definite D call. The CDR3 loop spans 13 amino acids. Per germline, CDR1 GTSNPN and CDR2 SVGIG (reference sequence). Trimming removed 0 bases at V and 6 bases at J, with 9 bases between. The full variable domain, completed using reference TRBV30 and TRBJ2-1, is SQTIHQWPATLVQPVGSPLSLECTVEGTSNPNLYWYRQAAGRGLQLLFYSVGIGQISSEVPQNLSASRPQDRQFILSSKKLLLSDSGFYLCAWSVSDGNEQFFGPGTRLTVL.